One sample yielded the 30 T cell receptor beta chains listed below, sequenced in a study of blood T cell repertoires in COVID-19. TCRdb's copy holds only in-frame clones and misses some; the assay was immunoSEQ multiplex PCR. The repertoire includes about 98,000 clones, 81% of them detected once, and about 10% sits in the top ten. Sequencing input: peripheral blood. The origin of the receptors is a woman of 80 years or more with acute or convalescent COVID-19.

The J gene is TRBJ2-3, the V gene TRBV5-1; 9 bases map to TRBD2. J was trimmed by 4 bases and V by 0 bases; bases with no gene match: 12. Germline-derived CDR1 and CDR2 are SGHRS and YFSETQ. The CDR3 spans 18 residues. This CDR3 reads CASSLDGSGGLGADTQYF. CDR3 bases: TGCGCCAGCAGCTTGGACGGTAGCGGGGGCCTTGGGGCAGATACGCAGTATTTT.

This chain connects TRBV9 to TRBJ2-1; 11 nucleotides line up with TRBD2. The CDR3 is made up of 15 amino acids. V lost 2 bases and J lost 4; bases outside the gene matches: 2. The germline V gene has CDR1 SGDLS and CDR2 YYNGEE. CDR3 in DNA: TGTGCCAGCAGCGTCGGGACTAGCGGTTACAATGAGCAGTTCTTC. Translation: CASSVGTSGYNEQFF.

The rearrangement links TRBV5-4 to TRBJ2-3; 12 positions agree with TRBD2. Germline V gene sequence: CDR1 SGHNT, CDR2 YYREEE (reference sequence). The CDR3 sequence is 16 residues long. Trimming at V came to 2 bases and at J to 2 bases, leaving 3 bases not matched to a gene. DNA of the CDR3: TGTGCCAGCAGCTTCAGACTAGCGGGGGACACAGATACGCAGTATTTT. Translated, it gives CASSFRLAGDTDTQYF.

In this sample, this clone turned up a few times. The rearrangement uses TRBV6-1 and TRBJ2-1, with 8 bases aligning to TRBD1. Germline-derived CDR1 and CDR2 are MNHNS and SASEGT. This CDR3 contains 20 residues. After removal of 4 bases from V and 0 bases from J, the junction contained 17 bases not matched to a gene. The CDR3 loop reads CASSVLGRGQAASSYNEQFF. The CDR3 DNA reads TGTGCCAGCAGTGTACTTGGTAGGGGACAGGCTGCTAGCTCCTACAATGAGCAGTTCTTC.

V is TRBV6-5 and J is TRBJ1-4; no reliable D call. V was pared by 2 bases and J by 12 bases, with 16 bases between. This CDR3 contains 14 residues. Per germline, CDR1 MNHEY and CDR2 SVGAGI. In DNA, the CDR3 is TGTGCCAGCAGTTACCGAAGCCCTAATGCCGAACTGTTTTTT. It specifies CASSYRSPNAELFF.

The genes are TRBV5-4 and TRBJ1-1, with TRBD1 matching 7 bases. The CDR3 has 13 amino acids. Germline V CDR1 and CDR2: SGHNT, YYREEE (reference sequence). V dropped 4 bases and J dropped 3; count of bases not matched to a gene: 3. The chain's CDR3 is CASSLDRDTEAFF. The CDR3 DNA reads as TGTGCCAGCAGCCTCGACAGGGACACTGAAGCTTTCTTT.

The CDR3 region has the DNA TGTGCCAGCAGTGAAGGTCCTGGACAGGGTCACGATGAGCAGTTCTTC. This gives the protein CASSEGPGQGHDEQFF. This chain connects TRBV2 to TRBJ2-1, with 8 positions matching TRBD1. The CDR3 is 16 residues long. Germline CDR1 SNHLY, CDR2 FYNNEI. The J segment lost 8 bases and the V segment lost 1 base, leaving 10 bases of the junction unmatched.

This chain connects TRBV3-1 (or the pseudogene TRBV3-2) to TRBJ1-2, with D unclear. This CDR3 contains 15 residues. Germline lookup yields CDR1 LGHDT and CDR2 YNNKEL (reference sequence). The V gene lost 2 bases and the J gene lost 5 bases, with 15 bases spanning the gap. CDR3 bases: TGTGCCAGCAGCCAAAGCGCCGAAGGTCTTTATGGCTACACCTTC. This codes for CASSQSAEGLYGYTF.

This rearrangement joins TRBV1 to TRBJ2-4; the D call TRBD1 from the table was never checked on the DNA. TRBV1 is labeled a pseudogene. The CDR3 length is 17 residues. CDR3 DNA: TGCACCAGCAGCGCTCGGGACAGTTTGCTGTCCAAAAACATTCAGTACTTC. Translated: CTSSARDSLLSKNIQYF.

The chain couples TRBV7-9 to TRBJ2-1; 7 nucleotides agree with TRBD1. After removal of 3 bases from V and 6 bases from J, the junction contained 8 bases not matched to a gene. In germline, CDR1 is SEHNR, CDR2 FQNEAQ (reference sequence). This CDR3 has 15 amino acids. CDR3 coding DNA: TGTGCCAGCAGCTTCCCAGGGGGTGGTGGCAATGAGCAGTTCTTC. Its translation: CASSFPGGGGNEQFF.

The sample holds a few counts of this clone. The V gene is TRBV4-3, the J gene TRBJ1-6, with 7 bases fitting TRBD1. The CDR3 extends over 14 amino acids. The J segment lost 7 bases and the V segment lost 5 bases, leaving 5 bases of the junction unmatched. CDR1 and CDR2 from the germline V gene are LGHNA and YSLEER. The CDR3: CASSFKQGNSPLHF. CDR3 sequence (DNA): TGCGCCAGCAGCTTCAAACAGGGGAATTCACCCCTCCACTTT.

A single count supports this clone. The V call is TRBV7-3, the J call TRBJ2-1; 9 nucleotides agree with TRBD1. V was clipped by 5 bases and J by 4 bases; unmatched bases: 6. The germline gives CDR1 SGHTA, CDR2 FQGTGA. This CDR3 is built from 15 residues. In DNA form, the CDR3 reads TGTGCCAGCAGCCACCGGGACAGGGAATACAATGAGCAGTTCTTC. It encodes CASSHRDREYNEQFF. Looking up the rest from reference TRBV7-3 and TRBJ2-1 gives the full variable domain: GAGVSQTPSNKVTEKGKYVELRCDPISGHTALYWYRQSLGQGPEFLIYFQGTGAADDSGLPNDRFFAVRPEGSVSTLKIQRTERGDSAVYLCASSHRDREYNEQFFGPGTRLTVL.

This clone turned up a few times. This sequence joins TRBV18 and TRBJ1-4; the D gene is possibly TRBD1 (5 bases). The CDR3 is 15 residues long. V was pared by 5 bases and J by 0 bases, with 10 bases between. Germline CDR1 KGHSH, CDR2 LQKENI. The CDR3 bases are TGTGCCAGCTCAGACAGACAGACAACTAATGAAAAACTGTTTTTT. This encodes CASSDRQTTNEKLFF.

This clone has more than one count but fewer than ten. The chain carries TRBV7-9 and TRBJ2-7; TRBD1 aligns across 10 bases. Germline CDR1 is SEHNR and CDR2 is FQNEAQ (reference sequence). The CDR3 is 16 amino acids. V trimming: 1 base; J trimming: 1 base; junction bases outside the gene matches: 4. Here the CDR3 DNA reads TGTGCCAGCAGCTTAGGGGACAGGGGCTTTTCCTACGAGCAGTACTTC. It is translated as CASSLGDRGFSYEQYF. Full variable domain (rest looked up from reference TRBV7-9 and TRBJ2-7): DTGVSQNPRHKITKRGQNVTFRCDPISEHNRLYWYRQTLGQGPEFLTYFQNEAQLEKSRLLSDRFSAERPKGSFSTLEIQRTEQGDSAMYLCASSLGDRGFSYEQYFGPGTRLTVT.

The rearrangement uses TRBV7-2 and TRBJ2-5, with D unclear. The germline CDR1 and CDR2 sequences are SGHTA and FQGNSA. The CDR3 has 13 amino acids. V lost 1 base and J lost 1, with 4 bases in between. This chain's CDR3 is CASSLDSQETQYF. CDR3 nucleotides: TGTGCCAGCAGCTTAGACAGCCAAGAGACCCAGTACTTC.

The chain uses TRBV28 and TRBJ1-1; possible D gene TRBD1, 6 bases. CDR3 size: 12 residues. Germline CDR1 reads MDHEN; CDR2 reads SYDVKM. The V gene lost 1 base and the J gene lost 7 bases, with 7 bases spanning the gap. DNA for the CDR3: TGTGCCAGCAGTTTATACAGGGATGAAGCTTTCTTT. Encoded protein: CASSLYRDEAFF.

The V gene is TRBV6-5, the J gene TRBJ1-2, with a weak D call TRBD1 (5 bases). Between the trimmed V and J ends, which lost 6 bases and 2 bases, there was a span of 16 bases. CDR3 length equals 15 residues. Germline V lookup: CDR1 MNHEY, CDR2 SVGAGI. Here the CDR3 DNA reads TGTGCCAGCAGCACGGCCAGGGAAGTAAACTATGGCTACACCTTC. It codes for CASSTAREVNYGYTF.

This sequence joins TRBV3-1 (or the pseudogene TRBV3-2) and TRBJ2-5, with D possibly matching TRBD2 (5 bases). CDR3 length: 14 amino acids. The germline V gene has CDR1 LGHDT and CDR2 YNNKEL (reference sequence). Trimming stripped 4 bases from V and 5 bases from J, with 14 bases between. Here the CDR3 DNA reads TGTGCCAGCAGCCTCCAGGATCGCGGGGAGACCCAGTACTTC. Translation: CASSLQDRGETQYF.

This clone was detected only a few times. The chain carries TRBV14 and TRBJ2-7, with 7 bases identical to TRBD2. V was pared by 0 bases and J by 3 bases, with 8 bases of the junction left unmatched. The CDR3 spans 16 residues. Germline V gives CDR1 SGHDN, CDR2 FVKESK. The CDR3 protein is CASSQDTQRGFYEQYF. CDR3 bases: TGTGCCAGCAGCCAAGATACACAGCGGGGCTTCTACGAGCAGTACTTC. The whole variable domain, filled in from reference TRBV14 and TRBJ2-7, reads EAGVTQFPSHSVIEKGQTVTLRCDPISGHDNLYWYRRVMGKEIKFLLHFVKESKQDESGMPNNRFLAERTGGTYSTLKVQPAELEDSGVYFCASSQDTQRGFYEQYFGPGTRLTVT.

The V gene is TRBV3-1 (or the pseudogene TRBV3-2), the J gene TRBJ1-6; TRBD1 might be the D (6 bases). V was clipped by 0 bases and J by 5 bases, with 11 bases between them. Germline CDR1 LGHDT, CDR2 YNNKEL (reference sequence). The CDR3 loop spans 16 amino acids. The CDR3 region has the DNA TGTGCCAGCAGCCAAGAGGGGACAACTAATAATTCACCCCTCCACTTT. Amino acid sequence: CASSQEGTTNNSPLHF.

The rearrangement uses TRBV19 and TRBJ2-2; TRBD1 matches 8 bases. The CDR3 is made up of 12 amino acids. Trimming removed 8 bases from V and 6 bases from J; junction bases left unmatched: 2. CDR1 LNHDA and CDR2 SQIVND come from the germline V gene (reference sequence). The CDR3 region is CASWTGPGELFF. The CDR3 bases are TGTGCCAGTTGGACAGGGCCCGGGGAGCTGTTTTTT.

CDR3 nucleotide sequence: TGTGCCAGCAGTAGGGGACAGGGGGCCTACGAGCAGTACGTC. Its protein is CASSRGQGAYEQYV. The chain couples TRBV28 to TRBJ2-7, with 11 bases matching TRBD1. Unmatched junction bases numbered 2, after V lost 5 bases and J lost 2 bases. Germline V gene sequence: CDR1 MDHEN, CDR2 SYDVKM. CDR3 length: 14 amino acids.

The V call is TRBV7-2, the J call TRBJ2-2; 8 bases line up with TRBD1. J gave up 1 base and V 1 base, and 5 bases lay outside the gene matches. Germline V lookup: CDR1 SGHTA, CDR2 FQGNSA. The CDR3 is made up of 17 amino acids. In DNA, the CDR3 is TGTGCCAGCAGCTTAGTTGGGACAGGAAGGAACACCGGGGAGCTGTTTTTT. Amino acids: CASSLVGTGRNTGELFF.

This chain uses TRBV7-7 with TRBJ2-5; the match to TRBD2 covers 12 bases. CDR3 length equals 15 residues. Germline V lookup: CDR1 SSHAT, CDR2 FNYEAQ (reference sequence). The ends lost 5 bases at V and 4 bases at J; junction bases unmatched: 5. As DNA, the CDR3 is TGTGCCAGCAGCCTACTAGCGGGGGGCTTAGAGACCCAGTACTTC. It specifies CASSLLAGGLETQYF.

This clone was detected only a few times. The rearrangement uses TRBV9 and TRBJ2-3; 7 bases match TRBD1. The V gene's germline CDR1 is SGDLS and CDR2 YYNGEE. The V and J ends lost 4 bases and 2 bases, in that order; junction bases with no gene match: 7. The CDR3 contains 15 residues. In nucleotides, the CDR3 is TGTGCCAGCAGCCCCCGACAGGGCCTCACAGATACGCAGTATTTT. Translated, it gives CASSPRQGLTDTQYF.

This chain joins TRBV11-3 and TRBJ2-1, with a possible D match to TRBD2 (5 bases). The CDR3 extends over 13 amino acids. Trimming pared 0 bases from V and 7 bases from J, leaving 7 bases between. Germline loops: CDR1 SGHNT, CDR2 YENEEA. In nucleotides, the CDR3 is TGTGCCAGCAGCTTAGATAGCGATAATGAGCAGTTCTTC. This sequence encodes CASSLDSDNEQFF.

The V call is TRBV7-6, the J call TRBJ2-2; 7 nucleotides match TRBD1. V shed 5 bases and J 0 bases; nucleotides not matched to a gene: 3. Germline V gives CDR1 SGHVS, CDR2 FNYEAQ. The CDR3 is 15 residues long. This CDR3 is CASSPQGANTGELFF. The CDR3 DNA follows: TGTGCCAGCAGCCCCCAGGGGGCGAACACCGGGGAGCTGTTTTTT. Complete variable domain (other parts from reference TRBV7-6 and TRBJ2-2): GAGVSQSPRYKVTKRGQDVALRCDPISGHVSLYWYRQALGQGPEFLTYFNYEAQQDKSGLPNDRFSAERPEGSISTLTIQRTEQRDSAMYRCASSPQGANTGELFFGEGSRLTVL.

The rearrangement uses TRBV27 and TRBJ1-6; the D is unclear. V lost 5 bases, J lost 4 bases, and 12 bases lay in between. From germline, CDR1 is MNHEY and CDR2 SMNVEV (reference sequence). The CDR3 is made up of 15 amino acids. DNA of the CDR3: TGTGCCAGCAGTCGAGTCGGGGAGTATAATTCACCCCTCCACTTT. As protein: CASSRVGEYNSPLHF.

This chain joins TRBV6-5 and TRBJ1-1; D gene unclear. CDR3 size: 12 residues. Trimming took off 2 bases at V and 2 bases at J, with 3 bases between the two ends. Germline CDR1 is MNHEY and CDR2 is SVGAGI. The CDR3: CASSYINTEAFF. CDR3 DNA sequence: TGTGCCAGCAGTTACATAAACACTGAAGCTTTCTTT.

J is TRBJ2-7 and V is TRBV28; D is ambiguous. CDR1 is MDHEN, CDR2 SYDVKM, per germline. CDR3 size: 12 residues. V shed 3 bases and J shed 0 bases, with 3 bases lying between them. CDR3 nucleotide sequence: TGTGCCAGCAGTTTCAACTCCTACGAGCAGTACGTC. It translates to CASSFNSYEQYV.